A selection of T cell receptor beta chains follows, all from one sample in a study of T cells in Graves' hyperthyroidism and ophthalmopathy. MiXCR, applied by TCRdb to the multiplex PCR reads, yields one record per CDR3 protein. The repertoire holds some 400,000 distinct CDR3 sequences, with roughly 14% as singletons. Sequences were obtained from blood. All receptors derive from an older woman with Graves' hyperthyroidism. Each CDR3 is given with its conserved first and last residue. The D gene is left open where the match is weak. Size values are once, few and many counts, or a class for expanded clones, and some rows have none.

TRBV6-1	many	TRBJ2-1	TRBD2	TGTGCCAGCAGACCCCCGGGACTAGCGGGGGAGCAGTTCTTC	CASRPPGLAGEQFF
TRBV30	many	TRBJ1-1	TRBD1	TGTGCCTGGAGTGTCAAGGGGGCGAACACTGAAGCTTTCTTT	CAWSVKGANTEAFF
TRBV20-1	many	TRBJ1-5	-	TGCAGTGCGATAGCAATGATGAGCAATCAGCCCCAGCATTTT	CSAIAMMSNQPQHF
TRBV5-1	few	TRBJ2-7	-	TGCGCCAGCAGCGTCGAAATAGGCTCCTACGAGCAGTACTTC	CASSVEIGSYEQYF
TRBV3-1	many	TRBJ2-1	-	TGTGCCAGCAGCCAAGGGGATGGACAGACATACAATGAGCAGTTCTTC	CASSQGDGQTYNEQFF
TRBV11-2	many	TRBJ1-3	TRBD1	TGTGCCAGCAGCTGGGACAGGGGGCCGCTTGGAAACACCATATATTTT	CASSWDRGPLGNTIYF
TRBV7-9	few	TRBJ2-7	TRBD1	TGTGCCAGCAGCTCCCTCCTGGACAGGGACTTC	CASSSLLDRDF
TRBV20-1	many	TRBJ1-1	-	TGCAGTGCTAGGGTTAGGGTGACAGGCACTGAAGCTTTCTTT	CSARVRVTGTEAFF
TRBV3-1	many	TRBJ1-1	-	TGTGCCAGCAGCCATCTGGCCAGGGCGGGTGAAGCTTTCTTT	CASSHLARAGEAFF
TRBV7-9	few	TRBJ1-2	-	TGTGCCAGCAGCGATAAGGGCGGCTATGGCTACACCTTC	CASSDKGGYGYTF
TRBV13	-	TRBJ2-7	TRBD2	TGTGCCAGCAGCTCCCCTCGGGGGGACGAGCAGTACTTC	CASSSPRGDEQYF
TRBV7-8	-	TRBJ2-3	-	TGTGCCAGCAGCACCCGACGGTGGGGGTCTACAGATACGCAGTATTTT	CASSTRRWGSTDTQYF